Listed below are T cell receptor beta chains from one sample, sequenced in a study of blood T cell repertoires in COVID-19. The method was immunoSEQ multiplex PCR; TCRdb's version includes in-frame clones alone and lacks a portion of them. This sample carries 330,000 or so clones, roughly 88% of them seen once, and the ten largest clones take less than 6.5%. The specimen sequenced was PBMCs or T cells enriched from blood (not recorded which). Every receptor here comes from a man aged 25-45 years who had recovered from COVID-19. CDR3s include the opening cysteine and the closing phenylalanine or tryptophan. The D gene is left open where the match is weak. Size is omitted from some rows. Given values are once, few, many or a class for expanded clones.

.,.,TRBV25-1,TRBJ2-7,TGTGCCAGCAGGGGGGCAGGGGCCTACGAGCAGTACTTC,CASRGAGAYEQYF
.,TRBD1,TRBV4-2,TRBJ2-2,TGTGCCAGCAGACAGGGGGACGGGGAGCTGTTTTTT,CASRQGDGELFF
.,TRBD1,TRBV19,TRBJ1-5,TGTGCCAGTAGTACGGACAGGGAGGGGAATCAGCCCCAGCATTTT,CASSTDREGNQPQHF
.,.,TRBV7-2,TRBJ1-5,TGTGCCAGCAGCTTATCCCCGGGTCAGCCCCAGCATTTT,CASSLSPGQPQHF
many,TRBD1,TRBV10-3,TRBJ1-3,TGTGCCATCACGGACAGGGGATCTTCCTCTGGAAACACCATATATTTT,CAITDRGSSSGNTIYF
.,TRBD2,TRBV18,TRBJ2-1,TGTGCCAGCTCACCATCGGCTAGCGGGGCTCGATACAATGAGCAGTTCTTC,CASSPSASGARYNEQFF
once,.,TRBV3-1/TRBV3-2,TRBJ1-5,TGTGCCAGCAGCCAAAGATTAAGGGGGTCTGGCAATCAGCCCCAGCATTTT,CASSQRLRGSGNQPQHF
.,.,TRBV5-1,TRBJ2-6,TGCGCCAGCAGCTTGGAACGAGGCTCCGGGGCCAACGTCCTGACTTTC,CASSLERGSGANVLTF
.,TRBD2,TRBV28,TRBJ2-5,TGTGCCAGCAGTAGACTAGCGGGGGGGCTTAAGGAGACCCAGTACTTC,CASSRLAGGLKETQYF
.,.,TRBV30,TRBJ1-3,TGTGCCTGGCGACGACTGGAAGCGGAGAGCTCTGGAAACACCATATATTTT,CAWRRLEAESSGNTIYF
.,TRBD1,TRBV7-9,TRBJ1-2,TGTGCCAGCAGCACGGACAGGGGTTGGGGCTACACCTTC,CASSTDRGWGYTF
.,TRBD1,TRBV5-1,TRBJ1-2,TGCGCCAGCAGCTTGGAACAGGGGGGGAGAAACTATGGCTACACCTTC,CASSLEQGGRNYGYTF
.,.,TRBV28,TRBJ1-2,TGTGCCAGCAGTTTGGGGCAGGGCTTTTATGGCTACACCTTC,CASSLGQGFYGYTF
.,TRBD2,TRBV19,TRBJ2-5,TGTGCCAGTACTAGCGGAGAGACCCAGTACTTC,CASTSGETQYF
.,TRBD1,TRBV6-1,TRBJ1-4,TGTGCCAGCAGTGAAGTGGGACAGCGGGAAAAACTGTTTTTT,CASSEVGQREKLFF
.,TRBD1,TRBV28,TRBJ2-2,TGTGCCAGCAGTCTTTGGACAGGAGAGGCAGGGGAGCTGTTTTTT,CASSLWTGEAGELFF
once,.,TRBV18,TRBJ1-5,TGTGCCAGCTCACGCTCGGGACTGAATAGCAATCAGCCCCAGCATTTT,CASSRSGLNSNQPQHF
.,.,TRBV11-1,TRBJ1-6,TGTGCCAGCAGCTCCTGGCCAGGATCGGCACCCCTCCACTTT,CASSSWPGSAPLHF
.,TRBD2,TRBV9,TRBJ2-5,TGTGCCAGCAGCGTATCCGCGGGGGGGGTCCAAGAGACCCAGTACTTC,CASSVSAGGVQETQYF
.,.,TRBV6-2/TRBV6-3,TRBJ1-1,TGTGCCAGCAGTTACCCGGACAGAAACACTGAAGCTTTCTTT,CASSYPDRNTEAFF
once,TRBD1,TRBV27,TRBJ1-6,TGTGCCAGCAGTTTAGTCGGGACAGGGAATAATTCACCCCTCCACTTT,CASSLVGTGNNSPLHF
.,.,TRBV11-2,TRBJ1-6,TGTGCCAGCACCGCAGGTGGGGCTACCTATAATTCACCCCTCCACTTT,CASTAGGATYNSPLHF
.,.,TRBV5-4,TRBJ2-2,TGTGCCAGCAGCTTAGGGGCTTTGTACACCGGGGAGCTGTTTTTT,CASSLGALYTGELFF